The rows below give T cell receptor beta chains drawn from one sample of a study of blood T cell repertoires in COVID-19. Sequencing used immunoSEQ multiplex PCR; TCRdb keeps in-frame clones, though not all of them. This sample has about 220,000 clones, with 82% found just once. Sequencing used peripheral blood. Receptor source: an elderly woman with acute or convalescent COVID-19. Both conserved end residues are part of each CDR3. The D gene is left open where the match is weak. The listing skips clone size in some rows; elsewhere it reads once, few, many or a size class.

d_call	v_call	j_call	clone_size	cdr3_nt	cdr3_aa
TRBD1	TRBV11-2	TRBJ2-3	NA	TGTGCCAGCAGCTCCCCGGGACAGGAATTGTTGGATACGCAGTATTTT	CASSSPGQELLDTQYF
NA	TRBV11-3	TRBJ2-1	NA	TGTGCCAGCAGCCCAACAGTCAGGGTCAATGAGCAGTTCTTC	CASSPTVRVNEQFF
TRBD2	TRBV7-2	TRBJ2-2	NA	TGTGCCAGCAGCTTAGTGGGTAGCGGGGCGAACACCGGGGAGCTGTTTTTT	CASSLVGSGANTGELFF
NA	TRBV30	TRBJ1-2	NA	TGTGCCTGGGCGGGGATATCGGAGGGCTACACCTTC	CAWAGISEGYTF
TRBD1	TRBV18	TRBJ2-7	NA	TGTGCCAGCTCACCCCAGGGGGCGATCCTTATCAACGAGCAGTACTTC	CASSPQGAILINEQYF
NA	TRBV2	TRBJ1-1	NA	TGTGCCAGCAGCCTGGAGATCAACACTGAAGCTTTCTTT	CASSLEINTEAFF
NA	TRBV5-1	TRBJ1-1	NA	TGCGCCAGCCTAGGTACTTCGAACACTGAAGCTTTCTTT	CASLGTSNTEAFF
NA	TRBV6-1	TRBJ1-5	NA	TGTGCCAGCAGTGATAAAGGAGGGATCAGCAATCAGCCCCAGCATTTT	CASSDKGGISNQPQHF
NA	TRBV29-1	TRBJ1-1	NA	TGCAGCGTTGACCGAAGTAGACAGATGAACACTGAAGCTTTCTTT	CSVDRSRQMNTEAFF
TRBD1	TRBV4-1	TRBJ2-4	NA	TGCGCCAGCAGCACCAGGACAGGAAACATTCAGTACTTC	CASSTRTGNIQYF
NA	TRBV3-1/TRBV3-2	TRBJ1-2	NA	TGTGCCAGCAGCCATTACTTGGGGGGTGGCTACACCTTC	CASSHYLGGGYTF
NA	TRBV2	TRBJ1-4	NA	TGTGCCAGCAGAGTAGACAGGACGAATGAAAAACTGTTTTTT	CASRVDRTNEKLFF
NA	TRBV5-4	TRBJ1-1	once	TGTGCCAGCAGCTTGGCTCAGGGGATGGAAGCTTTCTTT	CASSLAQGMEAFF
NA	TRBV9	TRBJ1-1	NA	TGTGCCAGCCAAAAAAGCCCCAACACTGAAGCTTTCTTT	CASQKSPNTEAFF
NA	TRBV12-3/TRBV12-4	TRBJ1-2	NA	TGTGCCAGCAGTGAACAGTCTAACTATGGCTACACCTTC	CASSEQSNYGYTF
NA	TRBV7-2	TRBJ1-2	NA	TGTGCCAGCAGCTTGTTTCAGGGGTCCGGTGGCTACACCTTC	CASSLFQGSGGYTF
NA	TRBV7-9	TRBJ2-2	NA	TGTGCCAGCGCTGCGGGCACGGGCGGCTTTATTTCGAACACCGGGGAGCTGTTTTTT	CASAAGTGGFISNTGELFF
NA	TRBV7-2	TRBJ2-3	NA	TGTGCCAGCAGCCTCTTTACAGATACGCAGTATTTT	CASSLFTDTQYF
NA	TRBV30	TRBJ2-7	NA	TGTGCCTGGACCCCACCCCAGAAAACCTACGAGCAGTACTTC	CAWTPPQKTYEQYF
NA	TRBV7-2	TRBJ2-7	NA	TGTGCCAGCAGCTTAGCGCAGGGGCCCTACGAGCAGTACTTC	CASSLAQGPYEQYF
NA	TRBV28	TRBJ1-5	NA	TGTGCCAGCAGTTCAACAGGGAAGGAGGTTAGCAATCAGCCCCAGCATTTT	CASSSTGKEVSNQPQHF
TRBD1	TRBV6-2/TRBV6-3	TRBJ1-2	NA	TGTGCCAGCAGTTACTCGGAGGGGGCTGACTATGGCTACACCTTC	CASSYSEGADYGYTF
NA	TRBV11-2	TRBJ1-4	NA	TGTGCCAGCAGCCGGACAGCTGCAACTAATGAAAAACTGTTTTTT	CASSRTAATNEKLFF
NA	TRBV7-2	TRBJ2-2	NA	TGTGCCAGCAGCTACACAGGGACGAACACCGGGGAGCTGTTTTTT	CASSYTGTNTGELFF